The present TCR beta chain was sequenced within a study of OX40 agonist ivuxolimab in advanced cancers. Turning to the overall study: Ivuxolimab was a fully human IgG2 agonistic monoclonal antibody targeting the costimulatory receptor OX40 (CD134). Intravenous ivuxolimab was administered to patients every 2 weeks at six dose levels: 0.01, 0.1, 0.3, 1.5, 3 and 10 mg/kg. Of the roughly 50 dose-escalation patients, hepatocellular carcinoma was present in about 20, melanoma in some 15, renal cell carcinoma in 9 and head and neck cancer in 9. The dose-escalation cohort was about 83% male with a mean age of about 60 years, ranging from about 20 to 85. Prior anti-PD-1, anti-PD-L1 or anti-CTLA-4 therapy was permitted, and approximately 40% of dose-escalation patients had received checkpoint inhibitors. Three dose-escalation patients achieved partial responses, one with hepatocellular carcinoma and two with cutaneous melanoma. Peripheral TCRbeta sequencing aimed to test whether ivuxolimab altered TCR sequence diversity and caused clonal T-cell expansion. The paper covers the monotherapy dose-escalation part of the phase I ivuxolimab trial, which included N of about 51 patients. On the study overall, not on this receptor specifically: At doses of 0.1 to 3.0 mg/kg, clonal expansion of both CD4+ and CD8+ T cells in blood was seen between baseline and week 6. After ivuxolimab, CD8+ T cells had more expanded clones than CD4+ T cells on average. Antigen specificity was not determined for the clonally expanded peripheral T cells. In partial responders in the 0.1-3.0 mg/kg groups, normalized peripheral clonal expansion was found to be among the lowest, especially among CD8+ T cells. Low levels of normalized T-cell clonal expansion were also shown by some nonresponding patients.

CDR1 is given as MNHEY and CDR2 as SVGAGI, both from the germline V gene. V is clipped by 2 bases and J by 4 bases, and the sequence between their germline boundaries is 12 bases long. The CDR3 runs 15 amino acids, cysteine and phenylalanine included. The retained sequence is limited to the CDR3, 45 bases, with the frame set at the first base. The trial excluded patients who had a history of autoimmune disease or were on systemic immunosuppression. Peripheral blood for TCR sequencing was collected from all dose cohorts at baseline, on cycle 4 day 1, and on cycle 7 day 1. Samples were obtained from an open-label, multicenter, first-in-human phase I dose-escalation trial of ivuxolimab. Adults with locally advanced or metastatic melanoma, renal cell carcinoma, hepatocellular carcinoma or head and neck squamous cell carcinoma were enrolled in the trial. Before TCR sequencing, CD4+ T cells and CD8+ T cells from peripheral blood were sorted into separate populations.

Genomic DNA was extracted from sorted cells for sequencing of the TCRbeta CDR3 region. TCRbeta CDR3 regions were sequenced using the immunoSEQ Assay. This immuneACCESS table, as held by TCRdb, lists in-frame sequences with V and J called but not all clones. Of the missing ones, under half trace to an unresolved V gene in checked studies; the others have no known cause. Within this sample are 35,000 to 55,000 clones, with 88% of them counted one time only. 13% of the sample lies in the top ten. As regards this clone: Which antigen it targets is not known. Base qualities are not at hand, and no much larger clone is one base apart.

The receptor was isolated from an adult with an advanced solid tumor such as melanoma, head and neck, liver or kidney cancer. The sample was CD4+ or CD8+ T cells sorted from blood, taken in a trial of the OX40 agonist ivuxolimab. The chain uses TRBV6-5 and TRBJ1-3, with the D gene uncertain. The CDR3 reads as follows: CASSYVLGVGNTIYF. DNA sequence: TGTGCCAGCAGTTACGTCTTGGGTGTGGGAAACACCATATATTTT.